The rows below give T cell receptor beta chains drawn from one sample of a study of blood T cell repertoires in COVID-19. TCRdb's table, derived via immunoSEQ multiplex PCR, lists solely in-frame clones and lacks some. The table has about 240,000 clones, over 65% seen once; the top ten hold 2.5% to 4%. Specimen: peripheral blood. The receptors come from a woman over 75 with acute or convalescent COVID-19. Each CDR3 is given with its conserved first and last residue. Clone size, where shown, is once, few, many, or a class for clones that have expanded.

j_gene | v_gene | abundance | CDR3aa
TRBJ1-6 | TRBV6-5 | once | CASRDTGQGYTLHF
TRBJ2-7 | TRBV7-9 | . | CASSAGTGVYEQYF
TRBJ2-2 | TRBV6-2/TRBV6-3 | . | CASRPQGRRSTGELFF
TRBJ1-2 | TRBV19 | . | CATSRGPLYGYTF
TRBJ2-6 | TRBV3-1/TRBV3-2 | . | CASSLRQGVSGANVLTF
TRBJ2-3 | TRBV3-1/TRBV3-2 | . | CASSQGGGGGLAGFTDTQYF
TRBJ2-7 | TRBV7-2 | . | CASSLGSGGVTYEQYF
TRBJ1-3 | TRBV19 | . | CASSVRTSYSGNTIYF
TRBJ1-4 | TRBV6-5 | . | CASSPGGNNEKLFF
TRBJ2-1 | TRBV2 | . | CASSGRGAFSYNEQFF
TRBJ1-1 | TRBV7-2 | . | CASSLLVADRDPRYTEAFF
TRBJ2-7 | TRBV12-3/TRBV12-4 | . | CASSGQGAGEQYF
TRBJ2-3 | TRBV7-7 | few | CASRAGTSGSKTDTQYF
TRBJ1-4 | TRBV19 | few | CASSIGSEKLFF
TRBJ1-2 | TRBV6-1 | . | CASSQADRGWDGYTF
TRBJ2-2 | TRBV11-2 | . | CASSLAGWNTGELFF
TRBJ1-2 | TRBV30 | . | CAWSVGGDGYTF
TRBJ1-6 | TRBV7-2 | . | CASSFLYSPLHF
TRBJ1-2 | TRBV27 | . | CASSLDRGRYGYTF
TRBJ2-1 | TRBV10-1 | . | CASRQTGTNEQFF
TRBJ1-5 | TRBV6-5 | many | CASRPRGLSNQPQHF
TRBJ2-5 | TRBV5-6 | . | CASSGRLGETQYF
TRBJ2-7 | TRBV5-1 | . | CASSLAGVRGYEQYF
TRBJ2-7 | TRBV2 | . | CASSEVPGLASFEQYF